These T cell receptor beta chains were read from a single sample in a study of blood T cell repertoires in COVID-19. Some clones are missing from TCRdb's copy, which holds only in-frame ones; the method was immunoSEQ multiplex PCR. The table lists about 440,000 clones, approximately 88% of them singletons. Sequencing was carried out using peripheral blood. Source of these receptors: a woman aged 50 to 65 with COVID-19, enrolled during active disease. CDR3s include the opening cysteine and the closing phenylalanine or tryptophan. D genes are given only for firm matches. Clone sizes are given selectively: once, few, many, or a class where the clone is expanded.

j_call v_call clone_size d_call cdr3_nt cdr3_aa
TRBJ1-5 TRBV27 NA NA TGTGCCAGCAGTTTAAGCGGACGGAACAATCAGCCCCAGCATTTT CASSLSGRNNQPQHF
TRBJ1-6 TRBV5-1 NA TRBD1 TGCGCCAGCAGCTTGGACAGGGGAAATTCACCCCTCCACTTT CASSLDRGNSPLHF
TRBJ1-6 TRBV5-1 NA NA TGCGCCAGCAGCCTTGACAATAGGAATTCACCCCTCCACTTT CASSLDNRNSPLHF
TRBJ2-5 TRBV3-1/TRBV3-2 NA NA TGTGCCAGCAGCCAAGAAATGACTACCTCAAGGGAAGAGACCCAGTACTTC CASSQEMTTSREETQYF
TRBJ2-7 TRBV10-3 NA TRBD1 TGTGCCATCCGGGAAGGGGGGACAGGGCACGAGCAGTACTTC CAIREGGTGHEQYF
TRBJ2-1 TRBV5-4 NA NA TGTGCCAGCAGCTTGGATGGGAGAGCGGGCAATGAGCAGTTCTTC CASSLDGRAGNEQFF
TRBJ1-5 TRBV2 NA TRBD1 TGTGCCAGCGACCAGACGGGGGACAGGGAGGGTCAGCCCCAGCATTTT CASDQTGDREGQPQHF
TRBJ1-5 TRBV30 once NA TGTGCCTGGAGTCAGGGGAGCAATCAGCCCCAGCATTTT CAWSQGSNQPQHF
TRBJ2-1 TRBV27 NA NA TGTGCCAGCAGTTTATCGTTCTGGGGGGGGGCCAATAATGAGCAGTTCTTC CASSLSFWGGANNEQFF
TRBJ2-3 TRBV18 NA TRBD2 TGTGCCAGCTCCCCTAGCGGGGGCTTCTTCACAGATACGCAGTATTTT CASSPSGGFFTDTQYF
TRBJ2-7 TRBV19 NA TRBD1 TGTGCCAGTAGTTATCAGGGACAGGGAGCCTACGAGCAGTACTTC CASSYQGQGAYEQYF
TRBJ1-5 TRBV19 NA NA TGTGCCAGTCAGGACAGCGACAATCAGCCCCAGCATTTT CASQDSDNQPQHF
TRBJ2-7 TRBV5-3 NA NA TGTGCCAGAAGCCTCCCCTACGAGCAGTACTTC CARSLPYEQYF
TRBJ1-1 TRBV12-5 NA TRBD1 TGTGCTAGTGGTTCCTCACAGGGGTACACTGAAGCTTTCTTT CASGSSQGYTEAFF
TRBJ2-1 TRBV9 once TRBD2 TGTGCCAGCAGCCCCTCTAGCGGGGGGAGCGCCTACAATGAGCAGTTCTTC CASSPSSGGSAYNEQFF
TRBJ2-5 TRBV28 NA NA TGTGCCAGCAACTCCAGGACAGCTAGGAACCAAGAGACCCAGTACTTC CASNSRTARNQETQYF
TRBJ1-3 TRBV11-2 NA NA TGTGCCAGCAGCTTAAATCTTTTGGCCGCCTCTGGAAACACCATATATTTT CASSLNLLAASGNTIYF
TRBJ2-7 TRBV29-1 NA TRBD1 TGCAGCGTTGTAGCCCAGGACAGGGGCCACGAGCAGTACTTC CSVVAQDRGHEQYF
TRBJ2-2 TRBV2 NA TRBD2 TGTGCCAGCAGTGGACTAGCGGGGTTGGCCGGGGAGCTGTTTTTT CASSGLAGLAGELFF
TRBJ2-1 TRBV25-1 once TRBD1 TGTGCCAGCTCTATGTCCGGGGACAGGATAATAGGGCAGTTCTTC CASSMSGDRIIGQFF
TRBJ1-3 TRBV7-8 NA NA TGTGCCAGCATCGGTAGTGCTGGAAACACCATATATTTT CASIGSAGNTIYF
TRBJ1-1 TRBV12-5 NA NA TGTGCTAGTGGTTTGGTACAGGGAGCGCTGACTGAAGCTTTCTTT CASGLVQGALTEAFF
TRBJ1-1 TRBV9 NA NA TGTGCCAGCAGCCGAGTAGGGGGGAGGGACACTGAAGCTTTCTTT CASSRVGGRDTEAFF
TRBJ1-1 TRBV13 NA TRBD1 TGTGCCAGCAGCTTAGGCCCGGGACAGGGATCGCACACTGAAGCTTTCTTT CASSLGPGQGSHTEAFF
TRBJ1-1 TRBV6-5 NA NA TGTGCCAGCTCAGGGATCATGAACACTGAAGCTTTCTTT CASSGIMNTEAFF
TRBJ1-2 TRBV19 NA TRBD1 TGTGCCAGTTACCGCGGACAGGGGTCCTATGGCTACACCTTC CASYRGQGSYGYTF
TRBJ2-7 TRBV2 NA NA TGTGCCAGCAGTGATTTGGCCAGGGGCTACGAGCAGTACTTC CASSDLARGYEQYF
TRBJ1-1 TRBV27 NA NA TGTGCCAGCAGTCCCGGACTCTCCCGGCCCACTGAAGCTTTCTTT CASSPGLSRPTEAFF
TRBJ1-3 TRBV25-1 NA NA TGTGCCAGCAGTGGAAGCAGGGTAACCATATATTTT CASSGSRVTIYF
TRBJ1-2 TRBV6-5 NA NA TGTGCCATTCTAAGGGGAAGTTACGGCTACACCTTC CAILRGSYGYTF
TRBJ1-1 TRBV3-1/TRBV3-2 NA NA TGTGCCAGCGGTTATGGAGGGAACACTGAAGCTTTCTTT CASGYGGNTEAFF
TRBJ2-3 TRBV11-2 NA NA TGTGCCAGCAGCTTAGTTGTCGGAGGGGGCACAGATACGCAGTATTTT CASSLVVGGGTDTQYF
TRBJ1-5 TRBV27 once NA TGTGCCAGCAGGCCGGGCGAGGGTAATCAGCCCCAGCATTTT CASRPGEGNQPQHF
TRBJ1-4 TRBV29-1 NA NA TGCAGCGCCAGGACAGACCTTAATGAAAAACTGTTTTTT CSARTDLNEKLFF
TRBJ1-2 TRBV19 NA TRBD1 TGTGCCAGTAGTAAACAGGGGGCGAGGTATGGCTACACCTTC CASSKQGARYGYTF
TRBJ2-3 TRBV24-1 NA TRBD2 TGTGCCACCGGGTCCCCTAGCGGGACCAATACGCAGTATTTT CATGSPSGTNTQYF
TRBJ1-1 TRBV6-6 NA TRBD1 TGTGCCAGCAGTTACAAACAGGGGGCGGATGAAGCTTTCTTT CASSYKQGADEAFF
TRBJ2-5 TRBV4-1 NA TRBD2 TGCGCCAGCAGCCAAGATCAATCCGGCGGGGGTGCCCAGTACTTC CASSQDQSGGGAQYF
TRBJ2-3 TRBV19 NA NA TGTGCCAGTAGTATAGGCGGGGTGGTAGATACGCAGTATTTT CASSIGGVVDTQYF
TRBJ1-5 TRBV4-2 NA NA TGTGCCAGCAGCCCGGGAGAAGTGGGGCCCCAGCATTTT CASSPGEVGPQHF
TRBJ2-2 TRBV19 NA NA TGTGCCAGTAGTACTCCAGGGAACACCGGGGAGCTGTTTTTT CASSTPGNTGELFF
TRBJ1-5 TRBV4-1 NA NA TGCGCCAGCAGCCTCGGACAGTTTTCAAATCAGCCCCAGCATTTT CASSLGQFSNQPQHF